This T cell receptor (beta chain) was captured by sequencing in a study of control samples from healthy donors and cancer patients. Repertoires were generated with immunoSEQ multiplex PCR, while TCRdb's copy carries only in-frame clones and drops some. The sample lists around 79,000 clones; 93% were seen once. Germline CDR1 MNHEY, CDR2 SVGAGI. This CDR3 has 13 amino acids. The V and J ends lost 6 bases and 4 bases respectively, with 12 bases between them. The TCR originated in a woman in her 40s with lung cancer. The rearrangement uses TRBV6-5 and TRBJ1-2; D might be TRBD1 (5 bases). Input material: PBMCs. The CDR3 sequence is CASSNQGSYGYTF. CDR3 coding DNA: TGTGCCAGCAGCAACCAGGGAAGCTATGGCTACACCTTC.